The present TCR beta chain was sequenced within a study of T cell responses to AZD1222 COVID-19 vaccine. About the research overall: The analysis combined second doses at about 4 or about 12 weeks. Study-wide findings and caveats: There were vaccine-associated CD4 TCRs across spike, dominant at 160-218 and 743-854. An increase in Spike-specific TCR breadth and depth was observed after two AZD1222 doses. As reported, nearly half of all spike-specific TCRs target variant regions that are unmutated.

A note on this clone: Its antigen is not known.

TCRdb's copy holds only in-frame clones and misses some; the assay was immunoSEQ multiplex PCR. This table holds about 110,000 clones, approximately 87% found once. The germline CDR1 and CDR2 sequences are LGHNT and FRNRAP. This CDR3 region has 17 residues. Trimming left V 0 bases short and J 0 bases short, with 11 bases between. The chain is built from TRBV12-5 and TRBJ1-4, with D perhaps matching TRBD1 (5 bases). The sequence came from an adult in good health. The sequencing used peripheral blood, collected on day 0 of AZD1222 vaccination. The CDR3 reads CASGLVSWGSTNEKLFF. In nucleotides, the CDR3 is TGTGCTAGTGGTTTGGTATCGTGGGGGTCAACTAATGAAAAACTGTTTTTT. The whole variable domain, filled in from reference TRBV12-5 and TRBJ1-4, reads DARVTQTPRHKVTEMGQEVTMRCQPILGHNTVFWYRQTMMQGLELLAYFRNRAPLDDSGMPKDRFSAEMPDATLATLKIQPSEPRDSAVYFCASGLVSWGSTNEKLFFGSGTQLSVL.